Shown below are 25 T cell receptor beta chains from a single sample sequenced in a study of blood T cells in healthy people across ages. Combining a sample-barcoded 5' primer with a J-beta primer mix, a second PCR ran for roughly 7 to 11 cycles. MiXCR, run by TCRdb on the 5' RACE reads, gives a single entry per CDR3 protein. The data contain roughly 1,100,000 distinct CDR3 sequences, approximately 25% of them singletons. These data were also filed under a second study, of T cells of mothers and their children.

Sequenced input: blood. The receptor source for this set is a girl aged 2 to 10 in good health.

Regarding this clonotype: The conserved phenylalanine or tryptophan normally closing the CDR3 is absent here, so this likely arose from a read error. The CDR3 nucleotides read TGTGCCAGCAGCCATCCGACAGCGGGAAACACTGAAGCTTTCCTT. This codes for CASSHPTAGNTEAFL. V usage is TRBV3-1 and J usage is TRBJ1-1; D may be TRBD1 (5 bases). The CDR3 totals 15 residues. The ends were cut back, 3 bases at V and 2 bases at J, with 13 bases in the middle. Per the germline V gene, CDR1 is LGHDT and CDR2 is YNNKEL (reference sequence).

This sequence joins TRBV28 and TRBJ1-1; D uncertain. The V and J ends lost 2 bases and 8 bases respectively, with 9 bases between them. The CDR3 has 12 amino acids. Germline V CDR1 and CDR2: MDHEN, SYDVKM. CDR3 bases: TGTGCCAGCAGTTTAAAGTTCCAAGAAGCTTTCTTT. Amino acids: CASSLKFQEAFF.

For the CDR3, the DNA is TGTGCCAGCAGTTTCTGGGGGGGCACTGAGCAGTTCTTC. As protein: CASSFWGGTEQFF. The J gene is TRBJ2-5, the V gene TRBV6-2 or TRBV6-3, with D possibly being TRBD2 (7 bases). Near its end, the DNA agrees better with TRBJ2-1, so the J call may be wrong. Germline CDR1 and CDR2: MNHEY and SVGEGT. This CDR3 is 13 amino acids long.

The CDR3 reads CATSEASSSYNEQFF. The CDR3 nucleotides read TGTGCCACCAGTGAGGCCTCAAGCTCCTACAATGAGCAGTTCTTC. This chain links TRBV24-1 with TRBJ2-1, with no clear D. V was shortened by 4 bases and J by 0 bases, with 9 bases between the two germline ends. The germline gives CDR1 KGHDR, CDR2 SFDVKD. This CDR3 comprises 15 residues.

The J gene is TRBJ1-1, the V gene TRBV7-9, with 8 bases lining up with TRBD1. The germline CDR1 and CDR2 sequences are SEHNR and FQNEAQ (reference sequence). The CDR3 totals 13 residues. The V and J ends lost 6 bases and 6 bases, in that order; junction bases with no gene match: 6. CDR3 loop: CASRPTQGAEAFF. The DNA of the CDR3 is TGTGCCAGCAGGCCAACACAGGGGGCTGAAGCTTTCTTT.

This sequence joins TRBV7-9 and TRBJ2-3; D is unclear. The CDR3 has 15 residues. The V end lost 11 bases, the J end lost 4 bases, and 22 bases lay between the germline ends. CDR1 and CDR2 (germline): SEHNR, FQNEAQ (reference sequence). The CDR3 region is CACLKSTEKPDTQYF. The CDR3 nucleotides are TGTGCCTGTTTAAAGTCTACCGAAAAACCAGATACGCAGTATTTT.

The chain employs TRBV24-1 and TRBJ1-2; D not certain. The CDR3 loop spans 12 amino acids. V gave up 4 bases and J gave up 7 bases, with 9 bases separating them. CDR1 is KGHDR, CDR2 SFDVKD, per germline. The CDR3 region is CATSDPLRGYTF. The CDR3 bases are TGTGCCACCAGTGACCCGTTGCGTGGCTACACCTTC.

Only a few counts were recorded for this clonotype. The chain links TRBV5-1 to TRBJ2-2; TRBD1 agrees at 7 bases. V dropped 4 bases and J dropped 3; count of bases not matched to a gene: 3. CDR1 and CDR2 from the germline V gene are SGHRS and YFSETQ. The CDR3 is 14 residues long. CDR3 sequence: CASSPGQYTGELFF. The CDR3 DNA is TGCGCCAGCAGCCCGGGACAGTACACCGGGGAGCTGTTTTTT.

V and J are TRBV28 and TRBJ2-5; no reliable D call. V lost 10 bases to trimming and J lost 7 bases, with 16 bases between them. Germline CDR1 and CDR2: MDHEN and SYDVKM. The CDR3 is 12 residues long. CDR3 in DNA: TGTGCCACCATAAGCCCGGGTCGGACCCAGTACTTC. Amino acids: CATISPGRTQYF.

This clonotype was counted only a few times. The chain employs TRBV3-1 and TRBJ2-3; D is undetermined. This CDR3 has 15 residues. V lost 0 bases and J lost 6, with 13 bases in between. Germline V CDR1 and CDR2: LGHDT, YNNKEL (reference sequence). Written as DNA, the CDR3 is TGTGCCAGCAGCCAAGAGCGGTTGGAAGTGGATACGCAGTATTTT. It is translated as CASSQERLEVDTQYF.

Details on this clonotype: A read error is likely here: a far larger clone is one base away. The chain is built from TRBV6-6 and TRBJ2-7; no definite D call. Germline values: CDR1 MNHNY, CDR2 SVGAGI (reference sequence). The CDR3 contains 11 residues. The CDR3 protein is CAGSQTYEQYF. CDR3 DNA sequence: TGTGCCGGCAGTCAAACCTACGAGCAGTACTTC.

This clonotype was seen only a few times. The V and J genes are TRBV29-1 and TRBJ2-3; D may correspond to TRBD1 or TRBD2 (5 bases each). V lost 4 bases, J lost 2 bases, and 16 bases lay in between. CDR3 length equals 15 residues. The V gene's germline CDR1 is SQVTM and CDR2 ANQGSEA. This CDR3 is CSVGGYETITDTQYF. Here the CDR3 DNA reads TGCAGCGTTGGGGGGTACGAGACAATCACAGATACGCAGTATTTT.

In this sample, this clonotype turned up a few times. V is TRBV28 and J is TRBJ2-2, with 9 nucleotides matching TRBD1. The ends lost 8 bases at V and 0 bases at J; junction bases unmatched: 4. The CDR3 length is 15 residues. Germline V lookup: CDR1 MDHEN, CDR2 SYDVKM. CDR3 in DNA: TGTGCCAGCGCCGGGACAGGGACGAACACCGGGGAGCTGTTTTTT. Protein sequence: CASAGTGTNTGELFF.

The V gene is TRBV7-2, the J gene TRBJ2-7; the match to TRBD2 covers 11 bases. V lost 1 base and J lost 1; bases outside the gene matches: 9. The CDR3 loop spans 18 amino acids. Germline V gene lookup returns CDR1 SGHTA and CDR2 FQGNSA. CDR3 region: CASSLDSGGVTRSYEQYF. The CDR3 DNA reads as TGTGCCAGCAGCTTAGATAGCGGGGGGGTTACAAGGTCCTACGAGCAGTACTTC.

V gene TRBV6-1 combines with J gene TRBJ1-6, with D perhaps matching TRBD1 (5 bases). V was shortened by 3 bases and J by 14 bases, with 17 bases between the two germline ends. This CDR3 comprises 14 residues. Germline CDR1 reads MNHNS; CDR2 reads SASEGT. The CDR3 here is CASSDFNTGGALHF. The CDR3 DNA sequence: TGTGCCAGCAGTGATTTTAATACAGGTGGAGCCCTCCACTTT.

This clonotype was recorded once. CDR3 amino acids: CASSLSGLVSGTEAFF. As DNA, the CDR3 is TGTGCCAGCAGTTTAAGTGGATTGGTGTCGGGCACTGAAGCTTTCTTT. The V and J genes are TRBV28 and TRBJ1-1; D remains ambiguous. With 2 bases removed from V and 4 bases from J, the gap between germline ends came to 17 bases. CDR1 is MDHEN and CDR2 is SYDVKM in the germline V gene. The CDR3 is made up of 16 amino acids. The full variable domain, with the rest looked up from reference TRBV28 and TRBJ1-1, is DVKVTQSSRYLVKRTGEKVFLECVQDMDHENMFWYRQDPGLGLRLIYFSYDVKMKEKGDIPEGYSVSREKKERFSLILESASTNQTSMYLCASSLSGLVSGTEAFFGQGTRLTVV.

This chain joins TRBV2 and TRBJ2-7, with a weak D call TRBD1 (5 bases). This CDR3 has 15 amino acids. The germline gives CDR1 SNHLY, CDR2 FYNNEI. V was clipped by 1 base and J by 7 bases, with 17 bases between them. CDR3 loop: CASSEVLQGLGEQYF. For the CDR3, the DNA is TGTGCCAGCAGTGAAGTTCTCCAGGGATTAGGGGAGCAGTACTTC.

V and J are TRBV11-2 and TRBJ2-3; TRBD2 might be the D (5 bases). Germline V lookup: CDR1 SGHAT, CDR2 FQNNGV. The CDR3 consists of 16 residues. V shed 4 bases and J shed 8 bases, with 22 bases lying between them. CDR3 nucleotide sequence: TGTGCCAGCAGCTCACCGACTACTTCCGGCCCCGGTACGCAGTATTTT. Amino acid sequence: CASSSPTTSGPGTQYF.

This clonotype has just a few counts. The genes are TRBV7-3 and TRBJ2-5; no clear D. Germline-derived CDR1 and CDR2 are SGHTA and FQGTGA. The V end was cut by 5 bases, the J end by 4 bases, with 20 bases between. This CDR3 is built from 16 residues. Written as DNA, the CDR3 is TGTGCCAGCAGCCCGGTTGGTGGGTTTCCCCGAGAGACCCAGTACTTC. This translates into CASSPVGGFPRETQYF.

This clonotype has more than one count but fewer than ten. Possible read error: a much larger clone is one base away. The chain is built from TRBV12-3 or TRBV12-4 and TRBJ2-1, with D possibly being TRBD1 (5 bases). CDR3 length: 13 residues. CDR3 coding DNA: TGTGCCAGCAGTTTTACAGGTAACAATGAGCAGCTCTTC. Residues: CASSFTGNNEQLF.

The chain combines TRBV11-2 with TRBJ2-1; D is possibly TRBD1 (7 bases). The J call is uncertain, as TRBJ2-5 better fits the DNA end. The germline gives CDR1 SGHAT, CDR2 FQNNGV. CDR3 size: 14 residues. The CDR3 reads CASSHYQGGETQYF. In DNA, the CDR3 is TGTGCCAGCAGCCATTATCAGGGGGGCGAGACCCAGTACTTC.

This clonotype has only a few counts. J is TRBJ2-1 and V is TRBV5-1, with 7 bases fitting TRBD2. Unmatched junction bases numbered 2, after V lost 6 bases and J lost 2 bases. There are 13 residues in the CDR3. CDR1 and CDR2 from the germline V gene are SGHRS and YFSETQ. This CDR3 is CASTREAYNEQFF. The CDR3 DNA sequence: TGCGCCAGCACCCGGGAGGCCTACAATGAGCAGTTCTTC.

The chain carries TRBV5-6 and TRBJ1-1, with D unresolved. Trimming cost V 2 bases and J 4 bases, with 9 bases left between them. Germline V gene data show CDR1 as SGHDT and CDR2 as YYEEEE. This CDR3 is built from 13 residues. The CDR3 loop reads CASSFIEPTEAFF. CDR3 DNA sequence: TGTGCCAGCAGCTTCATTGAACCCACTGAAGCTTTCTTT.

The chain has TRBV7-9 and TRBJ2-7, with a tentative D call TRBD1 (7 bases). The V gene lost 4 bases and the J gene lost 3 bases, with 19 bases spanning the gap. The CDR3 sequence is 16 residues long. Germline assignment: CDR1 SEHNR and CDR2 FQNEAQ (reference sequence). The CDR3 DNA sequence: TGTGCCAGCAGCTCGCTAAGACAGGGAGGTCGCTACGAGCAGTACTTC. Residues: CASSSLRQGGRYEQYF.

This clonotype turned up a few times. J is TRBJ2-6 and V is TRBV20-1; no clear D. Trimming took off 2 bases at V and 4 bases at J, with 9 bases between the two ends. From germline, CDR1 is DFQATT and CDR2 SNEGSKA (reference sequence). The CDR3 has 14 amino acids. In nucleotides, the CDR3 is TGCAGTGCTAGACTGGATACCGGGGCCAACGTCCTGACTTTC. Translation gives CSARLDTGANVLTF.